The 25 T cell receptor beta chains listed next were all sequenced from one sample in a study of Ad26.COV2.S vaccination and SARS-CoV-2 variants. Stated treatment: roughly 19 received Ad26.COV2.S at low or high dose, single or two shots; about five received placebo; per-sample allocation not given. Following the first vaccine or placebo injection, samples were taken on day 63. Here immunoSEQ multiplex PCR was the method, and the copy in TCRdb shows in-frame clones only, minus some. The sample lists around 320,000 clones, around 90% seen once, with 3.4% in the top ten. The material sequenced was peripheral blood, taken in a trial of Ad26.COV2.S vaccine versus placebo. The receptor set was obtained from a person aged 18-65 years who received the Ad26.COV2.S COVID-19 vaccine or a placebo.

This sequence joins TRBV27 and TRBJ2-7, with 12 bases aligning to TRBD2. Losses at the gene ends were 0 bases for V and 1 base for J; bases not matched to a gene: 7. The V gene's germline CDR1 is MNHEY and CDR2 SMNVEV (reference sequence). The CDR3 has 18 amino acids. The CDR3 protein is CASSLSWTSGAPSYEQYF. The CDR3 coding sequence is TGTGCCAGCAGTTTATCGTGGACTAGCGGGGCCCCTTCCTACGAGCAGTACTTC.

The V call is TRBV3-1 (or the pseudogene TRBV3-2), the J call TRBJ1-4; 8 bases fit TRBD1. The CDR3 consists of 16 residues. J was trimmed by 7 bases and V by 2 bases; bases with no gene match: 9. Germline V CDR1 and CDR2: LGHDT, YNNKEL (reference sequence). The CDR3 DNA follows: TGTGCCAGCAGCCAAAACTCAGGGGGCAGGGGTGAAAAACTGTTTTTT. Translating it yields CASSQNSGGRGEKLFF.

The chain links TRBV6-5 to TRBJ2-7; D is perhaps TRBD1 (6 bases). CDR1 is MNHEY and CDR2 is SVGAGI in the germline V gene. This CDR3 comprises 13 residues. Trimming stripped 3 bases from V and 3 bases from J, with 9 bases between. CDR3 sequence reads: CASSYQGGYEQYF. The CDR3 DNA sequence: TGTGCCAGCAGTTATCAAGGGGGCTACGAGCAGTACTTC.

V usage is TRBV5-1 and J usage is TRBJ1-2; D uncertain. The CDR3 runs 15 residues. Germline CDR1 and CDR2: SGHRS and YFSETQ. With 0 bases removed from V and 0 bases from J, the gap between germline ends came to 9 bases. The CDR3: CASSLEGSPNYGYTF. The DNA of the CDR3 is TGCGCCAGCAGCTTGGAAGGCAGCCCTAACTATGGCTACACCTTC.

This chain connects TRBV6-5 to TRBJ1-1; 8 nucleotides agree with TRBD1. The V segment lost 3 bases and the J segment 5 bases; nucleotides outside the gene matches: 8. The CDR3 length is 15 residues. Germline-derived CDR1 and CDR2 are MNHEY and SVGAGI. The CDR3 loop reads CASSYNGQGWTEAFF. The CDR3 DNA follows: TGTGCCAGCAGTTATAATGGACAGGGATGGACTGAAGCTTTCTTT.

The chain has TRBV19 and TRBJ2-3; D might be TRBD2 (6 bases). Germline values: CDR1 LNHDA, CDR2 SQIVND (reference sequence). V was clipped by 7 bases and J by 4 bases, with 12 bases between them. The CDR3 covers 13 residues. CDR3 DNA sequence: TGTGCCAGTAAATCATCTAGCGCAGATACGCAGTATTTT. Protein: CASKSSSADTQYF.

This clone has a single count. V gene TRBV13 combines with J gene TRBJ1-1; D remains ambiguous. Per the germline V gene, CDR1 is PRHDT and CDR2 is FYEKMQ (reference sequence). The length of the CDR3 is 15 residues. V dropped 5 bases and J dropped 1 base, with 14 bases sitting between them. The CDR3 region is CASSGKDGANTEAFF. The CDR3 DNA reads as TGTGCCAGCAGCGGAAAAGACGGAGCGAACACTGAAGCTTTCTTT.

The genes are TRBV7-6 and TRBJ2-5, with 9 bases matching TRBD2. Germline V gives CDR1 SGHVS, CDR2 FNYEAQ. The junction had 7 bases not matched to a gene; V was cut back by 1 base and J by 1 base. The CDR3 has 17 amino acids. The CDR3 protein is CASSLEWAGGPQETQYF. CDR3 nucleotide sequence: TGTGCCAGCAGCTTAGAGTGGGCGGGGGGGCCCCAAGAGACCCAGTACTTC.

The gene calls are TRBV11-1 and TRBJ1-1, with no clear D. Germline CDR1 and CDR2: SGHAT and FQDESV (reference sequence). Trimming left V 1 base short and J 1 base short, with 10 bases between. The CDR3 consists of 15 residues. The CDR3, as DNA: TGTGCCAGCAGCTTAGGTTCCTTCGGGAACACTGAAGCTTTCTTT. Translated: CASSLGSFGNTEAFF.

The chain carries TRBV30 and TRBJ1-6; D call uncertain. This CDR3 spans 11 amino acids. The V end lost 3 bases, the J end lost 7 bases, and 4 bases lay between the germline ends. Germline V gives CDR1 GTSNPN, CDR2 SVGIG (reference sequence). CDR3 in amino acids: CAWSRNSPLHF. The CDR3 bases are TGTGCCTGGAGCCGCAATTCACCCCTCCACTTT.

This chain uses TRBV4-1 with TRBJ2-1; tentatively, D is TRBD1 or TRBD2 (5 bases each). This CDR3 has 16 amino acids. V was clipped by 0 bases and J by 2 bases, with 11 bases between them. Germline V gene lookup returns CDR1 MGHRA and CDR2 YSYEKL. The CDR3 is CASSQDGTGTYNEQFF. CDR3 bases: TGCGCCAGCAGCCAAGATGGGACGGGGACCTACAATGAGCAGTTCTTC.

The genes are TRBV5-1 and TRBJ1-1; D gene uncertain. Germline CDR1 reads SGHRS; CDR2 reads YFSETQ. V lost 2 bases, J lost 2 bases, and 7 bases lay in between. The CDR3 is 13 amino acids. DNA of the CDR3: TGCGCCAGCAGCTTAAACAAAAACACTGAAGCTTTCTTT. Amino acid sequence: CASSLNKNTEAFF.

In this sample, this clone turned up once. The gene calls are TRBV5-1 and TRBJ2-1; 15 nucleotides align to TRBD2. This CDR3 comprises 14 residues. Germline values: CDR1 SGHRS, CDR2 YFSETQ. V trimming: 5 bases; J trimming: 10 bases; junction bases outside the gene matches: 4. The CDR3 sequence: CASSPGTSGGEQFF. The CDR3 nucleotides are TGCGCCAGCAGTCCGGGGACTAGCGGGGGGGAGCAGTTCTTC.

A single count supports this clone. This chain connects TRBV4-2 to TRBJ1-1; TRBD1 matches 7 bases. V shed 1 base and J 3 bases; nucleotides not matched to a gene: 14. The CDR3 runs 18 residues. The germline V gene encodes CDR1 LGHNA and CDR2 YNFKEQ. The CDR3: CASSQAGAGGILDTEAFF. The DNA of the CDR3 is TGTGCCAGCAGCCAAGCTGGGGCAGGGGGAATTTTGGACACTGAAGCTTTCTTT.

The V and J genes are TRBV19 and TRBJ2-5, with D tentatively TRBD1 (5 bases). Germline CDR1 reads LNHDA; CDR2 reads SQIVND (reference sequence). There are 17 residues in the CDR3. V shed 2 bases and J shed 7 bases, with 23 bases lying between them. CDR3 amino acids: CASSIYGQGPMGWTQYF. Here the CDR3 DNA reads TGTGCCAGTAGTATATATGGGCAGGGCCCGATGGGATGGACCCAGTACTTC.

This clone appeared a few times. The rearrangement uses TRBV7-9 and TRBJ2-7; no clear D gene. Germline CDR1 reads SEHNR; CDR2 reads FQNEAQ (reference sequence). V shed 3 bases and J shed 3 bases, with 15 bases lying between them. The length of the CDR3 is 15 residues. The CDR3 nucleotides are TGTGCCAGCAGCTTGGACGTGAGCACGAGCTACGAGCAGTACTTC. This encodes CASSLDVSTSYEQYF.

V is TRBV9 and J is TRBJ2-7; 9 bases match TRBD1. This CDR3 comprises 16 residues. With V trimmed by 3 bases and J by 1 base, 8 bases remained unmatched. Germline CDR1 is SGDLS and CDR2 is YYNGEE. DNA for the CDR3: TGTGCCAGCAGCGAGGCCCCGGGACAGGGATCCTACGAGCAGTACTTC. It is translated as CASSEAPGQGSYEQYF. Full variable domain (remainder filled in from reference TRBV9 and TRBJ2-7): DSGVTQTPKHLITATGQRVTLRCSPRSGDLSVYWYQQSLDQGLQFLIQYYNGEERAKGNILERFSAQQFPDLHSELNLSSLELGDSALYFCASSEAPGQGSYEQYFGPGTRLTVT.

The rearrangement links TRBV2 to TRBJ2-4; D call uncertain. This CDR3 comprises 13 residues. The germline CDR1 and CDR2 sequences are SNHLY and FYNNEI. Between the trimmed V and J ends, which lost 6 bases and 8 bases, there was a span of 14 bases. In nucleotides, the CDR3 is TGTGCCAGCAGGAACGCTGAACGGGACATTCAGTACTTC. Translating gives CASRNAERDIQYF.

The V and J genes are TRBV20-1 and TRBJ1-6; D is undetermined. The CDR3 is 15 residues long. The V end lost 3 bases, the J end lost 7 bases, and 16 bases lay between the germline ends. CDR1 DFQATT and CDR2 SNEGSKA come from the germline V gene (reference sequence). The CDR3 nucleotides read TGCAGTGCTAGTAGGAGGGTAGGGTCAAATTCACCCCTCCACTTT. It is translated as CSASRRVGSNSPLHF.

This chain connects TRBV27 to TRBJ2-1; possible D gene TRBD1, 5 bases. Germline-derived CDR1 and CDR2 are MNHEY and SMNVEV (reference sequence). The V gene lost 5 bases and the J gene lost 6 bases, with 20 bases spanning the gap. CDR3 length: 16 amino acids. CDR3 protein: CASSLSQGPPTNEQFF. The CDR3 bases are TGTGCCAGCAGTCTCTCCCAGGGCCCTCCCACCAATGAGCAGTTCTTC.

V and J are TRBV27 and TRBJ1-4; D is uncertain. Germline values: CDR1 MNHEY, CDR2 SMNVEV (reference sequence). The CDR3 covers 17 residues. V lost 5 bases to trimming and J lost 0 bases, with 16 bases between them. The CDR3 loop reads CASSLDPIPATNEKLFF. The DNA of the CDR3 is TGTGCCAGCAGTCTTGACCCCATCCCTGCAACTAATGAAAAACTGTTTTTT.

This chain's CDR3 is CASRFGSSGNTIYF. For the CDR3, the DNA is TGTGCCAGCAGATTTGGCAGCTCTGGAAACACCATATATTTT. This sequence joins TRBV5-6 and TRBJ1-3; D is uncertain. V shed 5 bases and J shed 0 bases, with 9 bases lying between them. Germline V gene sequence: CDR1 SGHDT, CDR2 YYEEEE. The CDR3 sequence is 14 residues long. The full variable domain, with the rest looked up from reference TRBV5-6 and TRBJ1-3, is DAGVTQSPTHLIKTRGQQVTLRCSPKSGHDTVSWYQQALGQGPQFIFQYYEEEERQRGNFPDRFSGHQFPNYSSELNVNALLLGDSALYLCASRFGSSGNTIYFGEGSWLTVV.

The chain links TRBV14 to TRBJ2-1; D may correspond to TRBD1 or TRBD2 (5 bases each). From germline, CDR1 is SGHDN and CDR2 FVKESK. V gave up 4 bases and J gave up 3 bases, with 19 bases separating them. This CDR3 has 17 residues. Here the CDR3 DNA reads TGTGCCAGCAGCCGAATATCGGGGCTAGACGACTACAATGAGCAGTTCTTC. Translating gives CASSRISGLDDYNEQFF.

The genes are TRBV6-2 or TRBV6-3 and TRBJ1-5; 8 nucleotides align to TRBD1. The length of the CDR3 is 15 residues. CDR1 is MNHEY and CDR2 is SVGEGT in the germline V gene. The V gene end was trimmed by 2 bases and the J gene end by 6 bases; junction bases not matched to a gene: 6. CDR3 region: CASSYGGQGSQPQHF. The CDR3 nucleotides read TGTGCCAGCAGTTACGGTGGACAGGGAAGTCAGCCCCAGCATTTT.

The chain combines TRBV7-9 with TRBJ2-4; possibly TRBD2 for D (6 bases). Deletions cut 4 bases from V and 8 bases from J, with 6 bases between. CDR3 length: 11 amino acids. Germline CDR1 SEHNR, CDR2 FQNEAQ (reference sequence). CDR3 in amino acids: CASSSGDIQYF. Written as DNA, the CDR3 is TGTGCCAGCAGCTCGGGGGACATTCAGTACTTC. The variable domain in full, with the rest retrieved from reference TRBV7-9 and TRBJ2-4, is DTGVSQNPRHKITKRGQNVTFRCDPISEHNRLYWYRQTLGQGPEFLTYFQNEAQLEKSRLLSDRFSAERPKGSFSTLEIQRTEQGDSAMYLCASSSGDIQYFGAGTRLSVL.